This TCR beta chain was sequenced in a study of CD8 T cells in Susac syndrome (dated by TCRdb to between 2018 and 2021). Some background on the complete study: Among the Susac syndrome patients who were sequenced, clinically active disease was present in more than 5 and clinical remission was observed in eight. Repertoire sequencing was used to test whether CD8+ T cell activation and differentiation in Susac syndrome was antigen driven. At blood withdrawal, Susac syndrome patients were either therapy-naive, taking corticosteroids (in some cases with IVIg as well), or taking IVIg alone. Here is what the overall study found, with its caveats: The CD4+ T cell repertoire of patients with Susac syndrome showed no detectable clonal expansion. The study acknowledged that relatively few individuals were included in the TCR sequencing and HLA analysis.

RNA was extracted using the RNeasy kit, and roughly 0.5 to 1 ug of the RNA was reverse transcribed with random hexamers. The immunoSEQ multiplex PCR assay, covering 54 Vbeta and 13 Jbeta segments, was used to amplify TCR beta CDR3 regions. Bias from PCR amplification was corrected by using a synthetic template baseline for primer optimization and for computational correction. Turning to the authors' computational methods: Only productive sequences were kept, with reads annotated to V, D and J genes according to IMGT and analyzed in immunoSEQ Analyzer. Clonality was calculated as one minus the Shannon entropy normalized by log2 of the number of productive unique sequences. Public and private clones were assessed among the 100 most prevalent clones of each patient and control. Clones were defined as Susac-specific if absent from the healthy and MS cohorts, from 900 to 1,200 published viral clones and from other ImmuneACCESS disease sequences. TCRdb's own reprocessing of the public reads used fastp at Q25 and MiXCR and kept productive beta chains. Every CDR3 protein is listed once, alongside the most common genes and DNA of its rows. TCRdb, not the authors, supplied the V and J calls. Present in this sample are 200,000 to 250,000 distinct CDR3 sequences, about 94% of which were seen just once. Together, the top ten hold under 0.2% of the sample.

From the cysteine through the phenylalanine, the CDR3 covers 16 amino acids. The CDR3 DNA has 48 bases and is translated from base 1. From a lookup of the germline V gene (reference sequence), CDR1 and CDR2 are SEHNR and FQNEAQ. V gives up 0 bases and J gives up 5 bases, and the segment between their germline ends measures 17 bases. Details on this clonotype: The antigen it binds to is not known. Nothing much larger sits one base from this clone, and base qualities are not available.

Peripheral blood CD8+ and CD4+ T cells from healthy donors, Susac syndrome patients and multiple sclerosis patients were profiled by high-throughput TCR beta sequencing. Susac syndrome patients met recently defined diagnostic criteria for definite or probable disease. Bulk CD8+ and CD4+ T cells were purified by magnetic negative isolation, whereas CD8+ TEMRA cells were enriched by FACS. Blood was collected in EDTA tubes and processed within 24 hours, with PBMCs isolated through density gradient centrifugation. PBMCs intended for TCR sequencing were frozen in liquid nitrogen and were later thawed in a 37 degrees C water bath. The sorted or isolated CD4+, CD8+ and CD8+ TEMRA cells reached a purity of at least 90%.

The clonotype originates from a human donor with Susac syndrome. This sequence uses TRBV7-9 and TRBJ2-7, with no D gene named confidently. Sequences were obtained from CD4+ T cells from PBMCs. The base sequence is TGTGCCAGCAGCTTAGCCCGCAGGCCCCCCTACGACGAGCAGTACTTC. This gives the protein CASSLARRPPYDEQYF.